This T cell receptor (beta chain) was recorded in a study of blood T cell repertoires in COVID-19. Measured with immunoSEQ multiplex PCR; TCRdb has only the in-frame clones, and not every one. The table lists 300,000 to 400,000 clones, about 85% of them singletons. The V and J ends lost 0 bases and 7 bases respectively, with 19 bases between them. Germline V CDR1 and CDR2: SGHRS, YFSETQ. This CDR3 region has 17 residues. This clonotype originated in a woman aged 30 to 39 who had been exposed to COVID-19. Sample: PBMCs or T cells enriched from blood (not recorded which). V usage is TRBV5-1 and J usage is TRBJ1-4; D perhaps matches TRBD1 (6 bases). The CDR3 coding sequence is TGCGCCAGCAGCTTGGCCGGACAGCAAAATCCCGCTGAAAAACTGTTTTTT. It is translated as CASSLAGQQNPAEKLFF.